The 17 T cell receptor beta chains below were found in one sample sequenced in a study of blood T cell repertoires in COVID-19. TCRdb's copy holds only in-frame clones and misses some; the assay was immunoSEQ multiplex PCR. This sample carries 60,000 to 70,000 clones, about 81% of them seen once, and the ten largest clones take less than 20%. Specimen: peripheral blood. These receptors were collected from a man older than 75 with acute or convalescent COVID-19.

DNA of the CDR3: TGTGCCAGTAGTCCGGGACAGGGCTATGGCTACACCTTC. Translated: CASSPGQGYGYTF. This sequence joins TRBV19 and TRBJ1-2; 9 bases fit TRBD1. Germline CDR1 LNHDA, CDR2 SQIVND (reference sequence). The V gene end was trimmed by 5 bases and the J gene end by 4 bases; junction bases not matched to a gene: 2. CDR3 length equals 13 residues.

The chain carries TRBV20-1 and TRBJ1-2, with D uncertain. V was clipped by 6 bases and J by 7 bases, with 9 bases between them. The germline V gene has CDR1 DFQATT and CDR2 SNEGSKA (reference sequence). The CDR3 is made up of 10 amino acids. As DNA, the CDR3 is TGCAGTGCGAGCGAGGGTGGCTACACCTTC. Its protein product is CSASEGGYTF.

The chain employs TRBV7-9 and TRBJ2-6; TRBD2 matches at 7 bases. V was pared by 1 base and J by 3 bases, with 3 bases of the junction left unmatched. The CDR3 has 16 amino acids. Germline-derived CDR1 and CDR2 are SEHNR and FQNEAQ (reference sequence). The CDR3 is CASSLVAGVGANVLTF. The CDR3 nucleotides are TGTGCCAGCAGCTTAGTTGCGGGGGTTGGGGCCAACGTCCTGACTTTC.

The rearrangement links TRBV3-1 (or the pseudogene TRBV3-2) to TRBJ1-3; 9 positions match TRBD1. V lost 3 bases and J lost 0; bases outside the gene matches: 3. The CDR3 runs to 16 residues. Germline loops: CDR1 LGHDT, CDR2 YNNKEL (reference sequence). The CDR3 sequence is CASSQGQGTSGNTIYF. The DNA for the CDR3 is TGTGCCAGCAGCCAGGGACAGGGAACCTCTGGAAACACCATATATTTT.

The chain uses TRBV7-3 and TRBJ2-5, with 9 bases identical to TRBD2. This CDR3 contains 14 residues. Germline loops: CDR1 SGHTA, CDR2 FQGTGA. The V and J ends lost 1 base and 4 bases, in that order; junction bases with no gene match: 1. The CDR3 sequence: CASSLSGRGETQYF. CDR3 nucleotides: TGTGCCAGCAGCTTAAGCGGGAGGGGAGAGACCCAGTACTTC.

The chain recombines TRBV5-1 with TRBJ2-7, with 8 positions matching TRBD1. V gave up 6 bases and J gave up 3 bases; unmatched junction bases: 5. The CDR3 contains 13 residues. Germline values: CDR1 SGHRS, CDR2 YFSETQ. The CDR3 loop is CASTDRGSYEQYF. CDR3 nucleotide sequence: TGCGCCAGCACCGACAGGGGAAGCTACGAGCAGTACTTC.

CDR3: CASSAGLASNEQFF. The CDR3 DNA reads as TGTGCCAGCAGCGCCGGACTAGCCTCCAATGAGCAGTTCTTC. The rearrangement uses TRBV9 and TRBJ2-1; 8 bases are a match to TRBD2. CDR3 length: 14 residues. The germline V gene encodes CDR1 SGDLS and CDR2 YYNGEE. J gave up 6 bases and V 3 bases, and 5 bases lay outside the gene matches.

The genes are TRBV7-9 and TRBJ1-4; TRBD1 aligns across 8 bases. The CDR3 runs 16 residues. With 0 bases clipped from V and 7 bases from J, the junction kept 7 bases outside the gene matches. Per germline, CDR1 SEHNR and CDR2 FQNEAQ (reference sequence). DNA of the CDR3: TGTGCCAGCAGCTTAGCCGGACAGGGATCGGCTGAAAAACTGTTTTTT. Protein sequence: CASSLAGQGSAEKLFF.

The chain joins TRBV4-1 to TRBJ1-5, with 8 bases lining up with TRBD1. The germline CDR1 and CDR2 sequences are MGHRA and YSYEKL. The junction had 5 bases not matched to a gene; V was cut back by 3 bases and J by 4 bases. This CDR3 region has 15 residues. CDR3 DNA sequence: TGCGCCAGCAGCCAGGGGAGACAGGGGAATCAGCCCCAGCATTTT. Amino acid sequence: CASSQGRQGNQPQHF.

This chain links TRBV4-3 with TRBJ2-3; a weak D match, TRBD2 (5 bases). Trimming removed 0 bases at V and 9 bases at J, with 13 bases between. The CDR3 loop spans 14 amino acids. Germline lookup yields CDR1 LGHNA and CDR2 YSLEER. CDR3 coding DNA: TGCGCCAGCAGCCAAGAGATGAGGGATGGGACGCAGTATTTT. Protein product: CASSQEMRDGTQYF.

This clone was seen only once. The genes are TRBV9 and TRBJ2-3, with D hard to call. The CDR3 is 11 residues long. Trimming cost V 8 bases and J 4 bases, with 8 bases left between them. CDR1 and CDR2 (germline): SGDLS, YYNGEE. The CDR3 bases are TGTGCCAGTAGAAGATCAGATACGCAGTATTTT. It yields the protein CASRRSDTQYF.

The CDR3 here is CASSTRQGWTEAFF. CDR3 sequence (DNA): TGTGCCAGCAGCACCCGACAGGGTTGGACTGAAGCTTTCTTT. The chain has TRBV7-2 and TRBJ1-1; 7 bases are a match to TRBD1. Per germline, CDR1 SGHTA and CDR2 FQGNSA. This CDR3 is built from 14 residues. With V trimmed by 5 bases and J by 5 bases, 8 bases remained unmatched.

The rearrangement joins TRBV18 to TRBJ2-1; 12 bases are a match to TRBD1. The germline CDR1 and CDR2 sequences are KGHSH and LQKENI. This CDR3 is built from 15 residues. The ends lost 0 bases at V and 7 bases at J; junction bases unmatched: 1. The CDR3 protein is CASSPPGQGANEQFF. DNA of the CDR3: TGTGCCAGCTCACCACCGGGACAGGGGGCTAATGAGCAGTTCTTC.

The chain employs TRBV4-3 and TRBJ2-7; the match to TRBD2 covers 13 bases. The V and J ends lost 1 base and 5 bases, in that order; junction bases with no gene match: 11. CDR1 and CDR2 (germline): LGHNA, YSLEER. The CDR3 is 18 amino acids. This CDR3 reads CASSQVVGLAGEGDEQYF. CDR3 nucleotide sequence: TGCGCCAGCAGCCAAGTTGTCGGACTAGCGGGAGAAGGGGACGAGCAGTACTTC.

The rearrangement uses TRBV11-2 and TRBJ1-1; D is perhaps TRBD1 (6 bases). The germline V gene has CDR1 SGHAT and CDR2 FQNNGV. With 4 bases removed from V and 7 bases from J, the gap between germline ends came to 16 bases. This CDR3 has 14 amino acids. The CDR3 nucleotides read TGTGCCAGCAGCTCGCACCGACAGGCCAGTGAAGCTTTCTTT. Amino acids: CASSSHRQASEAFF.

V and J are TRBV18 and TRBJ1-2; 9 bases fit TRBD1. J lost 6 bases, V lost 3 bases, and 14 bases had no gene match. The CDR3 is 17 residues long. CDR1 and CDR2 (germline): KGHSH, LQKENI. The CDR3 bases are TGTGCCAGCTCACCCCTACTACAGCCCGGGACAGGGCATGGCTACACCTTC. As protein: CASSPLLQPGTGHGYTF.

This clone was seen a single time. This chain links TRBV25-1 with TRBJ2-7; TRBD2 agrees at 9 bases. This CDR3 is 15 amino acids long. The ends lost 5 bases at V and 2 bases at J; junction bases unmatched: 7. Germline values: CDR1 MGHDK, CDR2 SYGVNS. CDR3 protein: CASSQIAGETYEQYF. The CDR3, as DNA: TGTGCCAGCAGTCAAATAGCGGGAGAGACCTACGAGCAGTACTTC.